This record covers a single T cell receptor (beta chain). The antigen remains unidentified. Generated by immunoSEQ multiplex PCR, the TCRdb table keeps only in-frame clones and is missing some. The repertoire holds 10,000 to 15,000 clones, with around nine tenths as singletons. This sample was taken from a study of blood T cell dynamics during melanoma immunotherapy. Study-wide background: Metastatic melanoma patients received first-line pembrolizumab or nivolumab plus ipilimumab.

Time point denoted: week 3, after first cycle of checkpoint inhibitor. Disease control meant complete response, partial response or stable disease at 12 weeks. Patients with prior systemic cancer treatment, concomitant immunosuppressants, or other active malignancies were excluded. Study-level points and caveats: Among sorted CD8+ subsets, immune-effector cells had the highest clonality and cell-free DNA similarity.

V was trimmed by 3 bases and J by 0 bases, leaving 9 bases between them. Looked up from germline, CDR1 is WSHSY and CDR2 is SAAADI. The CDR3 is 15 amino acids. The source material was effector memory CD8+ T cells from blood, sampled from a patient treated with checkpoint blockade. The chain couples TRBV10-2 to TRBJ2-1; D is uncertain. The receptor was derived from a human donor with melanoma. CDR3 residues: CASSDDRSSYNEQFF. CDR3 bases: TGCGCCAGCAGTGATGATCGGAGCTCCTACAATGAGCAGTTCTTC.